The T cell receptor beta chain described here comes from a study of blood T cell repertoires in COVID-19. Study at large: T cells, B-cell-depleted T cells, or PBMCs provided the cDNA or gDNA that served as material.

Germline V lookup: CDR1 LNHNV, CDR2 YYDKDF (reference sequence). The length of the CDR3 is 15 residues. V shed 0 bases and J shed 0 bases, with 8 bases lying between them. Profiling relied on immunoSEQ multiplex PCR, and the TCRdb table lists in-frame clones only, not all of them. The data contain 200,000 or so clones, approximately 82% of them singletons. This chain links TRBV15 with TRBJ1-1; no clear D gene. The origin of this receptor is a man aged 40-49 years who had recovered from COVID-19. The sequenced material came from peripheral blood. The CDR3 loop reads CATSRDPTMNTEAFF. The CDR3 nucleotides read TGTGCCACCAGCAGAGATCCCACAATGAACACTGAAGCTTTCTTT.